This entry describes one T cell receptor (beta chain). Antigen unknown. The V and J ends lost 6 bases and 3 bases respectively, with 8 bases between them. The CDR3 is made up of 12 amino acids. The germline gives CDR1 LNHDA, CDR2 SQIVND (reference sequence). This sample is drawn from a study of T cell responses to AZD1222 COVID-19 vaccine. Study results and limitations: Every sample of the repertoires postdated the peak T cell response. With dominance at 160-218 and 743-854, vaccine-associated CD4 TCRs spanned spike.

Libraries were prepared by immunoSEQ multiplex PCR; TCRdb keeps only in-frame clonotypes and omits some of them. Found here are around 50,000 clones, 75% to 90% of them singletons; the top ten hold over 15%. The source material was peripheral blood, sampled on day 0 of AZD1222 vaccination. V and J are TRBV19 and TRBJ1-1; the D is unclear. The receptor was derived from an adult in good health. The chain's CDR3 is CASSEMYTEAFF. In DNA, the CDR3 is TGTGCCAGTAGCGAGATGTACACTGAAGCTTTCTTT.